This T cell receptor (beta chain) appears in the sequencing data of a study of T-cell reconstitution after alpha-beta-depleted transplantation in children. This clonotype has ten or more counts. Unique molecular identifiers were built into the TCRbeta library. TCRdb redid the calling of the PCR reads with MiXCR, one entry per CDR3 protein. Of about 610,000 distinct CDR3 sequences listed, roughly a tenth were seen once; the top ten hold around 4%. The CDR3 sequence is 14 residues long. Germline CDR1 and CDR2: MNHEY and SVGAGI. The ends were cut back, 5 bases at V and 8 bases at J, with 18 bases in the middle.

This specimen was PBMCs from the stem cell graft donor, taken from the stem cell graft. The chain is built from TRBV6-5 and TRBJ1-2; D ambiguous. This clonotype was sampled from a human donor who donated a stem cell graft to a child with acute myeloid leukemia. CDR3 sequence reads: CASSPPEREGGYTF. CDR3 sequence (DNA): TGTGCCAGCAGTCCTCCTGAAAGGGAGGGAGGCTACACCTTC.